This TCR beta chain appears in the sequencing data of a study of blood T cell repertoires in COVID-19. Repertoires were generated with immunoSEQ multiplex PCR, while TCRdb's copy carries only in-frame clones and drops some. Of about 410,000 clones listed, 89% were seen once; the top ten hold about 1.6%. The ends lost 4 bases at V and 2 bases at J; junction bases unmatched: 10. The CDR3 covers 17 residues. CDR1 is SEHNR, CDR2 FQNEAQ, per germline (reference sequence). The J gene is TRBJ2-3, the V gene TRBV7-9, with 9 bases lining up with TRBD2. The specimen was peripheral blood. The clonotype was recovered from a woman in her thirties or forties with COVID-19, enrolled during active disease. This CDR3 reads CASSSIKGGRVTDTQYF. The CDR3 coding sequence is TGTGCCAGCAGCTCTATTAAGGGCGGGAGGGTCACAGATACGCAGTATTTT. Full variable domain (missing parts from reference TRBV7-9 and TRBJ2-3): DTGVSQNPRHKITKRGQNVTFRCDPISEHNRLYWYRQTLGQGPEFLTYFQNEAQLEKSRLLSDRFSAERPKGSFSTLEIQRTEQGDSAMYLCASSSIKGGRVTDTQYFGPGTRLTVL.